A selection of T cell receptor beta chains follows, all from one sample in a study of T cells in Graves' hyperthyroidism and ophthalmopathy. One entry per CDR3 protein, called by TCRdb with MiXCR from the multiplex PCR reads. The table includes about 320,000 distinct CDR3 sequences, approximately 16% detected once. Sequencing was carried out using blood. These TCRs come from a man younger than 45 with Graves' hyperthyroidism. CDR3s include the opening cysteine and the closing phenylalanine or tryptophan. Expanded clones get a size class; other rows say once, few or many, or leave the size out.

size	V	J	CDR3
few	TRBV4-1	TRBJ2-7	CASSQLRPSGFYEQYF
.	TRBV9	TRBJ2-7	CASSVSWREDEQYF
many	TRBV27	TRBJ1-5	CASKLRGLNQPQHF
few	TRBV3-1	TRBJ2-1	CASSLSGPNEQFF
few	TRBV9	TRBJ2-1	CASSAQGAGVTEQFF
.	TRBV29-1	TRBJ1-5	CSVDRGGNQPQHF
many	TRBV18	TRBJ1-1	CASSPGGGEAFF
.	TRBV20-1	TRBJ1-4	CSALARHANEKLFF
few	TRBV9	TRBJ1-2	CASSVELGAPYGYTF
many	TRBV6-1	TRBJ2-7	CASSQTGGSYEQYF
.	TRBV4-1	TRBJ2-7	CASSQEGVGTYEQYF
many	TRBV10-3	TRBJ1-5	CAISAARTSGNQPQHF
few	TRBV5-1	TRBJ1-4	CASSLEVREKLFF
few	TRBV6-1	TRBJ1-2	CASSRTGQVYGYTF
.	TRBV9	TRBJ1-1	CASSLPTGQGDTEAFF
many	TRBV29-1	TRBJ2-3	CSVEEGAADTQYF
few	TRBV27	TRBJ1-2	CASSPWTASNYGYTF
many	TRBV5-1	TRBJ1-2	CASSRSGDGYGYTF
few	TRBV29-1	TRBJ1-1	CSVERATEAFF
.	TRBV28	TRBJ1-5	CASSPGARQPQHF
.	TRBV6-2/TRBV6-3	TRBJ1-6	CASSVANYNSPLHF
few	TRBV4-1	TRBJ2-2	CASSQVGTGELFF
.	TRBV5-1	TRBJ1-1	CAGSLVGGDTEAFF
many	TRBV5-1	TRBJ1-1	CASNPPGGARTEAFF
.	TRBV6-2/TRBV6-3	TRBJ2-1	CASSSLAGEHNEQFF
.	TRBV6-1	TRBJ1-4	CASSEPAGTNEKLFF
.	TRBV27	TRBJ2-2	CASSLSLGRTGELFF
many	TRBV27	TRBJ1-1	CASSVGGDGTEAFF
few	TRBV12-5	TRBJ1-1	CASGLDWAEAFF
few	TRBV28	TRBJ1-2	CASSTSGGGYGYTF
few	TRBV20-1	TRBJ1-1	CSALGGDPNTEAFF
.	TRBV29-1	TRBJ2-7	CSVGTFPSYEQYF
many	TRBV11-2	TRBJ1-1	CASSPTETGTANTEAFF
.	TRBV20-1	TRBJ1-4	CSARVHGDNEKLFF
.	TRBV27	TRBJ1-5	CASSPRGTANNQPQHF
many	TRBV3-1	TRBJ2-1	CASSQELAGRNEQFF
many	TRBV6-1	TRBJ2-5	CASSEETIGAGGPFQETQYF
.	TRBV2	TRBJ2-6	CASLTSPGANVLTF
few	TRBV6-1	TRBJ2-1	CASRPDPRGRFREQFF
many	TRBV3-1	TRBJ1-5	CASSRAGRQPQHF
.	TRBV7-8	TRBJ2-2	CASSLAGTSGTVAGELFF
many	TRBV20-1	TRBJ2-7	CSARDPPNGRAYPEQYF
.	TRBV27	TRBJ2-3	CASSLFTGSRNTDTQYF
many	TRBV20-1	TRBJ2-7	CSAKGTGEQYF
many	TRBV6-2/TRBV6-3	TRBJ2-7	CATRGSTYEQYF
many	TRBV6-1	TRBJ2-7	CASSFRYEQYF
many	TRBV2	TRBJ2-7	CASTRQAREQYF